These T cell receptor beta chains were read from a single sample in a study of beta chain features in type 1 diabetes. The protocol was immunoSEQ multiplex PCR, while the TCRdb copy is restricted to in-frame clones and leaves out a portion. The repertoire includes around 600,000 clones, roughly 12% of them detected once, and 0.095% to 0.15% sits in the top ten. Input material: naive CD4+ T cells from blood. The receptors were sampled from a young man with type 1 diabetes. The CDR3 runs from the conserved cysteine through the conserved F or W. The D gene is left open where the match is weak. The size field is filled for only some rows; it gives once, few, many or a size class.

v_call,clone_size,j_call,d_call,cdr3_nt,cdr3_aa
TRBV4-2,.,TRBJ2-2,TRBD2,TGTGCCAGCAGAGGACTGGGAGGGACCGGGGAGCTGTTTTTT,CASRGLGGTGELFF
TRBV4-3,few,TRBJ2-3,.,TGCGCCAGCAGCCGTGGCTCGGCTTTCGCAGATACGCAGTATTTT,CASSRGSAFADTQYF
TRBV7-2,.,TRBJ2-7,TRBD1,TGTGCCAGCAGCTTATCCCCTCTGACAGGGGGCCCCTACGAGCAGTACTTC,CASSLSPLTGGPYEQYF
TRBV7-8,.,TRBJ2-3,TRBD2,TGTGCCAGCAGCTTAGCAGCGGGGAGGGATACGCAGTATTTT,CASSLAAGRDTQYF
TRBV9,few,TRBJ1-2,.,TGTGCCAGCAGCGTAGATTGGGGGATCTATGGCTACACCTTC,CASSVDWGIYGYTF
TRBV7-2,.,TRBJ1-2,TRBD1,TGTGCCAGCAGCATAGGACAGGTTCGCTACACCTTC,CASSIGQVRYTF
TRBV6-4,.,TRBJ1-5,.,TGTGCCAGCAGTGACTCGGAAGGGACACCCCAGCATTTT,CASSDSEGTPQHF
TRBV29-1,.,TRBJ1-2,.,TGCAGCGTTGCCATGACGGATTTAGGACTAGGTGCTGTTTGGGGCTACACCTTC,CSVAMTDLGLGAVWGYTF
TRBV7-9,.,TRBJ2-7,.,TGTGCCAGCAGGCCCCGGGACTTTTCCTACGAGCAGTACTTC,CASRPRDFSYEQYF
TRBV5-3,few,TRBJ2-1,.,TGTGCCAGAAGCCCCCAGCGCCCAGAGTACAATGAGCAGTTCTTC,CARSPQRPEYNEQFF
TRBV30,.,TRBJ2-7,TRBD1,TGTGCCTGGAGTAGGGACAGGGGCGACGAGCAGTACTTC,CAWSRDRGDEQYF
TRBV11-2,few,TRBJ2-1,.,TGTGCCAGCAGCCAGGGGGGCTACAATGAGCAGTTCTTC,CASSQGGYNEQFF
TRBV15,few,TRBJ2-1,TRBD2,TGTGCCACCAGAGCGGGGGGTGGCTACAATGAGCAGTTCTTC,CATRAGGGYNEQFF
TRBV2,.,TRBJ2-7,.,TGTGCCAGCAGTGGGCAGGGAGAACCCTACGAGCAGTACTTC,CASSGQGEPYEQYF
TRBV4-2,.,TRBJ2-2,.,TGTGCCAGCAGCCCCCCGGGCTCCCAACAGGACACCGGGGAGCTGTTTTTT,CASSPPGSQQDTGELFF
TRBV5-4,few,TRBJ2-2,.,TGTGCCAGCAGCCCGGAATACAGGGAGACCGGGGAGCTGTTTTTT,CASSPEYRETGELFF
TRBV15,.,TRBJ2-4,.,TGTGCCACCAGCAGAGGACCGCAACTCACGGGGGCCTGGGGCAAAAACATTCAGTACTTC,CATSRGPQLTGAWGKNIQYF